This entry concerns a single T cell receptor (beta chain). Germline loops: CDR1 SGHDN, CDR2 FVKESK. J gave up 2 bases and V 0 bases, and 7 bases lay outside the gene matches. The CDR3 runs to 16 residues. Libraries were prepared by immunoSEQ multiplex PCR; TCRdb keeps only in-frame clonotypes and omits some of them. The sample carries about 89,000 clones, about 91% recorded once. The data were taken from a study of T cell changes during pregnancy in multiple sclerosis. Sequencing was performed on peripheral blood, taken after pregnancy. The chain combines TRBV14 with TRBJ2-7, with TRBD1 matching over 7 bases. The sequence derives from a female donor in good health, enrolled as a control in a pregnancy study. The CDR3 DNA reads TGTGCCAGCAGCCAAGAGACAGGGTTCGGAACCTACGAGCAGTACTTC. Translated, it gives CASSQETGFGTYEQYF.